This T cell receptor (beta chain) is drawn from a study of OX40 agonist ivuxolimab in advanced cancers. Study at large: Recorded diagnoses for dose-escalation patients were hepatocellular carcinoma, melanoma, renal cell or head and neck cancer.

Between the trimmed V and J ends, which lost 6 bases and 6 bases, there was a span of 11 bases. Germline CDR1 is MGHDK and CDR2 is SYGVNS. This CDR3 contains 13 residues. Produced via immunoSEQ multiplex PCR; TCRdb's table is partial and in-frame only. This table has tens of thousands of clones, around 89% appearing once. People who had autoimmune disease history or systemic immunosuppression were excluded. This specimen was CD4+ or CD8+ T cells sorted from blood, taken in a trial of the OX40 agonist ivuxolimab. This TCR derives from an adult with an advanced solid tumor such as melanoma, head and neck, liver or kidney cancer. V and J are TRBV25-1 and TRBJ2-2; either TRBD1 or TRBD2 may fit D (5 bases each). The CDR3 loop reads CASRRWDAGELFF. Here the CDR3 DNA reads TGTGCCAGCAGGCGCTGGGACGCCGGGGAGCTGTTTTTT.